The 14 T cell receptor beta chains listed next were all sequenced from one sample in a study of cytomegalovirus exposure and HLA in healthy donors. PCR was performed using 60 Vbeta and 13 Jbeta primers. Sequencing was performed with immunoSEQ multiplex PCR; in TCRdb, only in-frame clones are kept and a portion is missing. Found here are 180,000 or so clones, around three quarters of them singletons; the top ten hold roughly 2%. Input material: PBMCs. All receptors derive from a woman aged 25 to 39 in good health and CMV-seronegative.

This clone was counted between two and nine times. At the DNA level, this CDR3 is encoded by other sequences in the same sample as well. V and J are TRBV30 and TRBJ1-1, with 10 bases lining up with TRBD1. This CDR3 is built from 13 residues. V was pared by 5 bases and J by 0 bases, with 0 bases of the junction left unmatched. Germline V gene lookup returns CDR1 GTSNPN and CDR2 SVGIG (reference sequence). CDR3 in amino acids: CAWDRGLNTEAFF. The CDR3 DNA reads as TGTGCCTGGGACAGGGGGCTGAACACTGAAGCTTTCTTT.

The gene calls are TRBV2 and TRBJ2-7; TRBD2 matches at 9 bases. V lost 4 bases, J lost 3 bases, and 4 bases stayed unmatched. The V gene's germline CDR1 is SNHLY and CDR2 FYNNEI. This CDR3 contains 14 residues. In DNA, the CDR3 is TGTGCCAGCAGTGTAAGCGGGGGGCTCTACGAGCAGTACTTC. It encodes CASSVSGGLYEQYF.

J is TRBJ2-7 and V is TRBV7-6; no firm D call. The CDR3 has 12 residues. V gave up 1 base and J gave up 5 bases, with 6 bases separating them. Germline V lookup: CDR1 SGHVS, CDR2 FNYEAQ. CDR3 sequence: CASSLGANEQYF. In DNA form, the CDR3 reads TGTGCCAGCAGCTTAGGTGCTAACGAGCAGTACTTC.

This clone occurred a few times. CDR3: CASSRTDRGHVTEAFF. CDR3 bases: TGTGCCAGCTCACGGACCGATAGGGGGCATGTCACTGAAGCTTTCTTT. The chain has TRBV18 and TRBJ1-1, with 7 bases aligning to TRBD1. Trimming cost V 4 bases and J 4 bases; bases outside gene matches: 12. CDR1 and CDR2 (germline): KGHSH, LQKENI. This CDR3 has 16 amino acids.

The rearrangement joins TRBV27 to TRBJ2-2; 7 positions agree with TRBD1. The junction had 5 bases not matched to a gene; V was cut back by 2 bases and J by 2 bases. There are 16 residues in the CDR3. The germline gives CDR1 MNHEY, CDR2 SMNVEV (reference sequence). CDR3 amino acids: CASSLITGANTGELFF. The DNA of the CDR3 is TGTGCCAGCAGTTTAATTACAGGGGCAAACACCGGGGAGCTGTTTTTT.

This clone was seen more than once but under ten times. The CDR3 region is CASSEALATGKRGNTEAFF. In nucleotides, the CDR3 is TGTGCCAGCAGTGAAGCTTTGGCGACAGGCAAAAGGGGGAACACTGAAGCTTTCTTT. The chain carries TRBV2 and TRBJ1-1, with D tentatively TRBD1 (6 bases). Deletions cut 0 bases from V and 1 base from J, with 21 bases between. CDR3 size: 19 residues. Germline lookup yields CDR1 SNHLY and CDR2 FYNNEI.

This clone has just a few counts. The chain carries TRBV19 and TRBJ2-7; 10 bases agree with TRBD1. Germline V gene data show CDR1 as LNHDA and CDR2 as SQIVND (reference sequence). The CDR3 runs 15 residues. With 3 bases clipped from V and 3 bases from J, the junction kept 5 bases outside the gene matches. The DNA of the CDR3 is TGTGCCAGTAGTATCCCGGGACAGGGGATCTACGAGCAGTACTTC. Its protein product is CASSIPGQGIYEQYF.

This clone was seen only a few times. The chain carries TRBV5-6 and TRBJ2-4; possibly TRBD1 for D (6 bases). The CDR3 is 14 amino acids. Germline-derived CDR1 and CDR2 are SGHDT and YYEEEE. Trimming cost V 5 bases and J 4 bases, with 13 bases left between them. CDR3 nucleotides: TGTGCCAGCAGTAGCTTAGGACAGAAAAACATTCAGTACTTC. It translates to CASSSLGQKNIQYF.

The chain uses TRBV5-4 and TRBJ1-4; no definite D call. The CDR3 totals 16 residues. V lost 0 bases to trimming and J lost 8 bases, with 17 bases between them. Germline loops: CDR1 SGHNT, CDR2 YYREEE (reference sequence). CDR3 protein: CASSLGGGQTGEKLFF. DNA of the CDR3: TGTGCCAGCAGCTTGGGAGGCGGGCAAACGGGGGAAAAACTGTTTTTT.

For this clone: The junction departs from germline at one end; a sequencing error may be responsible. The V gene is TRBV7-9, the J gene TRBJ2-5; no clear D. Germline lookup yields CDR1 SEHNR and CDR2 FQNEAQ (reference sequence). There are 12 residues in the CDR3. The DNA of the CDR3 is TGTTCCAGCAGCTCAGACCAAGAGACCCAGTACTTC. As protein: CSSSSDQETQYF.

The chain employs TRBV6-1 and TRBJ2-6; perhaps TRBD1 as D (6 bases). V was shortened by 0 bases and J by 4 bases, with 16 bases between the two germline ends. The CDR3 is 18 amino acids. Germline V gene data show CDR1 as MNHNS and CDR2 as SASEGT. The CDR3 reads CASSEAGAGLSGANVLTF. The CDR3 bases are TGTGCCAGCAGTGAAGCGGGGGCAGGGTTGTCCGGGGCCAACGTCCTGACTTTC.

The chain has TRBV15 and TRBJ2-7, with 9 bases aligning to TRBD2. Germline values: CDR1 LNHNV, CDR2 YYDKDF (reference sequence). The CDR3 is made up of 17 amino acids. V dropped 0 bases and J dropped 3; count of bases not matched to a gene: 9. DNA for the CDR3: TGTGCCACCAGCAGAGATCGGACGGGACTAGCAGGCTACGAGCAGTACTTC. Encoded protein: CATSRDRTGLAGYEQYF. Combining the CDR3 with reference TRBV15 and TRBJ2-7 gives the whole variable domain DAMVIQNPRYQVTQFGKPVTLSCSQTLNHNVMYWYQQKSSQAPKLLFHYYDKDFNNEADTPDNFQSRRPNTSFCFLDIRSPGLGDTAMYLCATSRDRTGLAGYEQYFGPGTRLTVT.

This chain connects TRBV5-1 to TRBJ2-7; 7 nucleotides align to TRBD1. Germline V CDR1 and CDR2: SGHRS, YFSETQ. The length of the CDR3 is 14 residues. With V trimmed by 5 bases and J by 3 bases, 8 bases remained unmatched. This CDR3 reads CASRSGTDNYEQYF. Here the CDR3 DNA reads TGCGCCAGCAGATCAGGGACAGACAACTACGAGCAGTACTTC.

The chain employs TRBV28 and TRBJ1-4; D is possibly TRBD1 (5 bases). CDR3 size: 13 residues. Trimming cost V 2 bases and J 7 bases, with 8 bases left between them. Germline assignment: CDR1 MDHEN and CDR2 SYDVKM. CDR3 region: CASSLGRVEKLFF. The CDR3 bases are TGTGCCAGCAGTTTAGGCAGGGTTGAAAAACTGTTTTTT.